This TCR beta chain was profiled in a study of T cell clonality in common variable immunodeficiency. Caucasian heritage predominated among both patients and controls. Study-wide findings and caveats: T cell subpopulation sequencing would be needed to explain CVID clonality. TCRbeta clonality was increased in CVID versus healthy controls.

This clone has at least ten counts. Its antigen remains unknown. The DNA ends 3 residues before the CDR3 does, and the rest of the CDR3 is filled in from the germline J gene. Per the germline V gene, CDR1 is SGDLS and CDR2 is YYNGEE. The CDR3 has 15 residues. V was clipped by 1 base and J by 5 bases; unmatched bases: 6. Control and CVID samples contributed equal amounts of genomic DNA. Generated by immunoSEQ multiplex PCR, the TCRdb table keeps only in-frame clones and is missing some. The repertoire has under 40,000 clones, none seen only once; the ten largest take approximately 3.2%. The receptor comes from a person between 18 and 69 years old in good health. V usage is TRBV9 and J usage is TRBJ2-7; TRBD2 aligns across 10 bases. The sequencing input was peripheral blood mononuclear cells. Partial CDR3 DNA: TGTGCCAGCAGCGTATGGGCTAGCGGGAGCCACGAG. Protein product: CASSVWASGSHE. The entire CDR3 protein reads CASSVWASGSHEQYF.